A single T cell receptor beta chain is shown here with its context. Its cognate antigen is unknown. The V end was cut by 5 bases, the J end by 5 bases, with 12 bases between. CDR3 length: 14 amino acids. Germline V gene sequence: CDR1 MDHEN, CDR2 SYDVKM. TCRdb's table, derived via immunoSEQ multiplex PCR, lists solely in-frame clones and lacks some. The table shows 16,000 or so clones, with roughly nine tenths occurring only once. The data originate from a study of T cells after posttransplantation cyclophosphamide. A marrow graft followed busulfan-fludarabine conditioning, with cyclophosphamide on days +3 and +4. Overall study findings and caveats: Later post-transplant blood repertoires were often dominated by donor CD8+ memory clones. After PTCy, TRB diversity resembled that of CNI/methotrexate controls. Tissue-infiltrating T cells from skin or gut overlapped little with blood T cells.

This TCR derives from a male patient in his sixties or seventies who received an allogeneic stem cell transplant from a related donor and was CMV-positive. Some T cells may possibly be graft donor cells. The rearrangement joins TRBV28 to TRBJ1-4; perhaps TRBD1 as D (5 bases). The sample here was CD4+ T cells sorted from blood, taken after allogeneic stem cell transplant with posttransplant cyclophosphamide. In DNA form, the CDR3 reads TGTGCCAGCAGTGCGGGGGGAGTGAATGAAAAACTGTTTTTT. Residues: CASSAGGVNEKLFF.